The next 22 T cell receptor beta chains were all read from a single sample in a study of PD-1 blockade in classical Hodgkin lymphoma. Brentuximab vedotin exposure varied, and every patient relapsed after autologous stem cell transplantation. Profiled with immunoSEQ multiplex PCR; TCRdb holds only in-frame clones, not every one. The sample includes more than 25,000 clones, more than 75% of them seen just once. The sequenced sample was peripheral blood mononuclear cells (PBMCs), obtained at baseline. The receptors come from a human donor with classical Hodgkin lymphoma.

This chain uses TRBV5-1 with TRBJ2-3; D gene unclear. CDR3 size: 14 residues. V gave up 0 bases and J gave up 2 bases, with 7 bases separating them. Germline loops: CDR1 SGHRS, CDR2 YFSETQ. CDR3 loop: CASSLAGFTDTQYF. In DNA, the CDR3 is TGCGCCAGCAGCTTGGCCGGGTTCACAGATACGCAGTATTTT.

The rearrangement uses TRBV19 and TRBJ2-3, with 13 bases fitting TRBD2. Germline lookup yields CDR1 LNHDA and CDR2 SQIVND (reference sequence). This CDR3 region has 21 residues. Trimming took 6 bases from V and 0 from J; bases not matched to a gene: 18. The CDR3 is CASSPDPPGLAGTTSTDTQYF. CDR3 coding DNA: TGTGCCAGTAGCCCTGACCCTCCGGGACTAGCGGGGACTACTAGCACAGATACGCAGTATTTT. The whole variable domain, filled in from reference TRBV19 and TRBJ2-3, reads DGGITQSPKYLFRKEGQNVTLSCEQNLNHDAMYWYRQDPGQGLRLIYYSQIVNDFQKGDIAEGYSVSREKKESFPLTVTSAQKNPTAFYLCASSPDPPGLAGTTSTDTQYFGPGTRLTVL.

CDR3 in DNA: TGTGCCAGCAGCTTAGAGGTAACAGATACGCAGTATTTT. It translates to CASSLEVTDTQYF. The rearrangement links TRBV11-2 to TRBJ2-3, with D uncertain. The CDR3 loop spans 13 amino acids. Germline V gene lookup returns CDR1 SGHAT and CDR2 FQNNGV. V lost 0 bases, J lost 3 bases, and 4 bases lay in between.

V gene TRBV19 combines with J gene TRBJ1-4; D unclear. CDR1 is LNHDA and CDR2 is SQIVND in the germline V gene (reference sequence). V lost 2 bases to trimming and J lost 5 bases, with 12 bases between them. This CDR3 contains 15 residues. CDR3 sequence: CASSIRREQNEKLFF. In nucleotides, the CDR3 is TGTGCCAGTAGTATACGAAGGGAGCAAAATGAAAAACTGTTTTTT. Full variable domain (remainder filled in from reference TRBV19 and TRBJ1-4): DGGITQSPKYLFRKEGQNVTLSCEQNLNHDAMYWYRQDPGQGLRLIYYSQIVNDFQKGDIAEGYSVSREKKESFPLTVTSAQKNPTAFYLCASSIRREQNEKLFFGSGTQLSVL.

This clone has a handful of counts. V is TRBV9 and J is TRBJ1-4; D not resolved. Deletions cut 4 bases from V and 5 bases from J, with 12 bases between. Looked up from germline, CDR1 is SGDLS and CDR2 is YYNGEE. This CDR3 spans 14 amino acids. The CDR3 is CASSPPGRNEKLFF. CDR3 DNA: TGTGCCAGCAGCCCGCCGGGCCGGAATGAAAAACTGTTTTTT.

The chain carries TRBV12-1 and TRBJ2-1; the DNA was not compared with TRBD2, the D call given in the table. TRBV12-1 is tagged as a pseudogene. The CDR3 sequence is 18 residues long. The CDR3 sequence: CASSFKLAGGIHYNEQFF. The CDR3 DNA reads as TGTGCCAGCAGCTTTAAGCTAGCGGGGGGGATCCACTACAATGAGCAGTTCTTC.

The chain couples TRBV15 to TRBJ2-5, with TRBD2 identical over 11 bases. V lost 3 bases to trimming and J lost 5 bases; unmatched junction nucleotides: 5. The CDR3 sequence is 15 residues long. Per the germline V gene, CDR1 is LNHNV and CDR2 is YYDKDF (reference sequence). In DNA, the CDR3 is TGTGCCACCAGCAGTAGCGGGGGGGCTTTGGAGACCCAGTACTTC. Its protein is CATSSSGGALETQYF. Drawing the rest from reference TRBV15 and TRBJ2-5, the complete variable domain is DAMVIQNPRYQVTQFGKPVTLSCSQTLNHNVMYWYQQKSSQAPKLLFHYYDKDFNNEADTPDNFQSRRPNTSFCFLDIRSPGLGDTAMYLCATSSSGGALETQYFGPGTRLLVL.

The chain couples TRBV7-9 to TRBJ1-4; the D gene is possibly TRBD1 (5 bases). The CDR3 covers 15 residues. CDR1 is SEHNR and CDR2 is FQNEAQ in the germline V gene (reference sequence). Deletions cut 0 bases from V and 5 bases from J, with 10 bases between. CDR3 in DNA: TGTGCCAGCAGCTTAGCCCGGGGCTTCAATGAAAAACTGTTTTTT. It specifies CASSLARGFNEKLFF.

The rearrangement uses TRBV6-5 and TRBJ2-4; the D is unclear. Germline CDR1 and CDR2: MNHEY and SVGAGI. This CDR3 comprises 14 residues. With 2 bases removed from V and 1 base from J, the gap between germline ends came to 6 bases. The CDR3 DNA reads TGTGCCAGCAGTTACGCGGAGGCCAAAAACATTCAGTACTTC. Encoded protein: CASSYAEAKNIQYF.

The rearrangement uses TRBV27 and TRBJ2-1; 8 positions match TRBD2. With V trimmed by 2 bases and J by 0 bases, 3 bases remained unmatched. From germline, CDR1 is MNHEY and CDR2 SMNVEV (reference sequence). The CDR3 runs 16 residues. Written as DNA, the CDR3 is TGTGCCAGCAGTTTAGGGCTAGCGGGCTCCTACAATGAGCAGTTCTTC. Its translation is CASSLGLAGSYNEQFF.

J is TRBJ1-2 and V is TRBV7-8; no definite D call. Germline CDR1 SGHVS, CDR2 FQNEAQ. Trimming left V 1 base short and J 3 bases short, with 6 bases between. The CDR3 spans 13 residues. In DNA form, the CDR3 reads TGTGCCAGCAGCTTAGACACCTACTATGGCTACACCTTC. Amino acids: CASSLDTYYGYTF.

The chain uses TRBV7-2 and TRBJ2-1, with 10 bases fitting TRBD2. The germline V gene encodes CDR1 SGHTA and CDR2 FQGNSA. Trimming removed 6 bases from V and 5 bases from J; junction bases left unmatched: 7. The CDR3 is 15 amino acids. Here the CDR3 reads CASSSLAGVNNEQFF. The CDR3, as DNA: TGTGCCAGCAGTTCGCTAGCGGGGGTTAACAATGAGCAGTTCTTC.

Notes on this clone: Different DNA sequences within this sample yield the same CDR3. The rearrangement joins TRBV5-1 to TRBJ2-7; the match to TRBD2 covers 10 bases. J lost 4 bases, V lost 2 bases, and 3 bases had no gene match. CDR3 size: 14 residues. Germline values: CDR1 SGHRS, CDR2 YFSETQ. CDR3: CASSLSGGAYEQYF. CDR3 bases: TGCGCCAGCAGCTTAAGCGGGGGGGCGTACGAGCAGTACTTC. Together with reference TRBV5-1 and TRBJ2-7, the CDR3 gives the full variable domain: KAGVTQTPRYLIKTRGQQVTLSCSPISGHRSVSWYQQTPGQGLQFLFEYFSETQRNKGNFPGRFSGRQFSNSRSEMNVSTLELGDSALYLCASSLSGGAYEQYFGPGTRLTVT.

This chain joins TRBV5-1 and TRBJ1-1; a possible D gene is TRBD1 (6 bases). Trimming cost V 0 bases and J 1 base, with 13 bases left between them. The CDR3 consists of 16 residues. CDR1 and CDR2 from the germline V gene are SGHRS and YFSETQ. DNA of the CDR3: TGCGCCAGCAGCTTGGAGGCGGGGGCCGGGAACACTGAAGCTTTCTTT. It is translated as CASSLEAGAGNTEAFF.

This chain links TRBV19 with TRBJ2-7, with TRBD1 matching over 9 bases. The V gene's germline CDR1 is LNHDA and CDR2 SQIVND (reference sequence). The CDR3 has 14 residues. V dropped 7 bases and J dropped 1; count of bases not matched to a gene: 5. The CDR3 protein is CASNPGTGSYEQYF. In nucleotides, the CDR3 is TGTGCCAGTAACCCCGGGACAGGGTCCTACGAGCAGTACTTC. The complete variable domain, with remaining parts taken from reference TRBV19 and TRBJ2-7, reads DGGITQSPKYLFRKEGQNVTLSCEQNLNHDAMYWYRQDPGQGLRLIYYSQIVNDFQKGDIAEGYSVSREKKESFPLTVTSAQKNPTAFYLCASNPGTGSYEQYFGPGTRLTVT.

This clone appeared a single time. J is TRBJ1-1 and V is TRBV6-5; TRBD1 matches 7 bases. V shed 7 bases, J shed 0 bases, and the junction held 8 bases outside the gene matches. The length of the CDR3 is 15 residues. Germline V gene data show CDR1 as MNHEY and CDR2 as SVGAGI. The CDR3 here is CASTTTGTVNTEAFF. The CDR3 region has the DNA TGTGCCAGCACAACGACCGGGACAGTGAACACTGAAGCTTTCTTT.

J is TRBJ1-1 and V is TRBV2, with TRBD1 matching 9 bases. This CDR3 has 14 amino acids. Germline V gives CDR1 SNHLY, CDR2 FYNNEI. V shed 4 bases, J shed 0 bases, and the junction held 0 bases outside the gene matches. CDR3 sequence: CASSGQGVNTEAFF. DNA of the CDR3: TGTGCCAGCAGTGGACAGGGGGTGAACACTGAAGCTTTCTTT.

The rearrangement links TRBV4-2 to TRBJ2-1, with 11 nucleotides matching TRBD2. Trimming at V came to 4 bases and at J to 1 base, leaving 18 bases not matched to a gene. This CDR3 contains 21 residues. CDR1 is LGHNA and CDR2 is YNFKEQ in the germline V gene. Here the CDR3 DNA reads TGTGCCAGCAGCCTAAAGGACGTTCCCTCACTAGCGGGAGCTTCCTACAATGAGCAGTTCTTC. Its protein is CASSLKDVPSLAGASYNEQFF.

The chain employs TRBV9 and TRBJ2-7; TRBD1 agrees at 8 bases. Germline-derived CDR1 and CDR2 are SGDLS and YYNGEE. CDR3 size: 16 residues. V shed 0 bases, J shed 7 bases, and the junction held 12 bases outside the gene matches. DNA for the CDR3: TGTGCCAGCAGCGTAGCCGACAGGGGCTCGGGTACTGAGCAGTACTTC. This codes for CASSVADRGSGTEQYF. The full variable domain, rest sourced from reference TRBV9 and TRBJ2-7, is DSGVTQTPKHLITATGQRVTLRCSPRSGDLSVYWYQQSLDQGLQFLIQYYNGEERAKGNILERFSAQQFPDLHSELNLSSLELGDSALYFCASSVADRGSGTEQYFGPGTRLTVT.

V and J are TRBV11-2 and TRBJ1-2; the D gene is possibly TRBD1 (6 bases). The CDR3 spans 15 residues. The germline V and J ends were trimmed by 5 bases and 1 base, with 14 bases remaining between them. Germline V gene lookup returns CDR1 SGHAT and CDR2 FQNNGV. DNA of the CDR3: TGTGCCAGCAGCAAGACAGGCTCCAATAACTATGGCTACACCTTC. Protein product: CASSKTGSNNYGYTF.

The chain carries TRBV7-9 and TRBJ1-2; a possible D gene is TRBD1 (5 bases). V was clipped by 5 bases and J by 7 bases, with 20 bases between them. CDR3 length equals 15 residues. The germline CDR1 and CDR2 sequences are SEHNR and FQNEAQ (reference sequence). The CDR3 nucleotides read TGTGCCAGCAGCCCGACCCAGCAGGGTAGGGGTGGCTACACCTTC. Residues: CASSPTQQGRGGYTF.

The chain joins TRBV5-1 to TRBJ2-7; TRBD2 is a possible D gene (5 bases). Looked up from germline, CDR1 is SGHRS and CDR2 is YFSETQ. The V gene lost 4 bases and the J gene lost 0 bases, with 8 bases spanning the gap. The CDR3 sequence is 13 residues long. The CDR3 protein is CASSPEVSYEQYF. Here the CDR3 DNA reads TGCGCCAGCAGCCCGGAGGTCTCCTACGAGCAGTACTTC.